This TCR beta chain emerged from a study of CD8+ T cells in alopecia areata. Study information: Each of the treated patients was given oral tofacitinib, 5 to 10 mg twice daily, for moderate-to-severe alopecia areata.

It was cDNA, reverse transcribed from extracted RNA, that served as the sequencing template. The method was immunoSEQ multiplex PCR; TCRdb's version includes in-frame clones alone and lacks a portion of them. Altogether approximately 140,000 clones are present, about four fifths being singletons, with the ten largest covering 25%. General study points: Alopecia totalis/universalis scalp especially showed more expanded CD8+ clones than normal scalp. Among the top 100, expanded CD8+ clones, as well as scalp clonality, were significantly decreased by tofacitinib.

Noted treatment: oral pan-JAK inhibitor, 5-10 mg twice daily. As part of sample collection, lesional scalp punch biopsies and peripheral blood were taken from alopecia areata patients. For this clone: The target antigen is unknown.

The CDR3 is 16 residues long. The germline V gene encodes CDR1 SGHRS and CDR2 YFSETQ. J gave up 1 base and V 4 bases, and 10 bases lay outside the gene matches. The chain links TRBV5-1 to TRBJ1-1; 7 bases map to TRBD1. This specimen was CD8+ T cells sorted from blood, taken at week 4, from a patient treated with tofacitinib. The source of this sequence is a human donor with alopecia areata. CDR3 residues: CASSEYRGSQNTEAFF. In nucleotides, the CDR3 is TGCGCCAGCAGCGAATACAGGGGCTCTCAGAACACTGAAGCTTTCTTT.